The 16 T cell receptor beta chains listed next were all sequenced from one sample in a study of T cell repertoires in cytomegalovirus infection. TCRdb called the reads again in MiXCR, with one record for every CDR3 protein. The sample includes 450,000 to 650,000 distinct CDR3 sequences, 26% seen only once; the top ten take about 12%. The sequenced sample consisted of PBMCs. Every receptor here comes from a human donor in good health (CMV status not recorded). Some clones in this sample may be carry-over from other donors' samples.

Here the CDR3 reads CASSLGGARNTEAFF. For the CDR3, the DNA is TGTGCCAGCAGCTTAGGAGGGGCCCGGAACACTGAAGCTTTCTTT. The chain carries TRBV7-3 and TRBJ1-1; D might be TRBD1 (5 bases). This CDR3 comprises 15 residues. Trimming took 2 bases from V and 1 from J, leaving 11 bases between them. Per germline, CDR1 SGHTA and CDR2 FQGTGA.

This clonotype has at least ten counts. The chain has TRBV6-1 and TRBJ2-1; no reliable D call. V was clipped by 2 bases and J by 1 base, with 12 bases between them. Germline V gives CDR1 MNHNS, CDR2 SASEGT. This CDR3 is built from 16 residues. CDR3: CASSETPLPSYNEQFF. In nucleotides, the CDR3 is TGTGCCAGCAGTGAAACACCCCTACCGTCCTACAATGAGCAGTTCTTC.

The chain employs TRBV7-8 and TRBJ2-1; D remains unclear. The CDR3 extends over 12 amino acids. Trimming took off 1 base at V and 9 bases at J, with 7 bases between the two ends. The germline V gene has CDR1 SGHVS and CDR2 FQNEAQ. Here the CDR3 DNA reads TGTGCCAGCAGCTTAGGAGCAGTTGAGCAGTTCTTC. Its translation: CASSLGAVEQFF. The full variable domain, its missing parts supplied by reference TRBV7-8 and TRBJ2-1, is GAGVSQSPRYKVAKRGQDVALRCDPISGHVSLFWYQQALGQGPEFLTYFQNEAQLDKSGLPSDRFFAERPEGSVSTLKIQRTQQEDSAVYLCASSLGAVEQFFGPGTRLTVL.

This clonotype has just a few counts. V usage is TRBV27 and J usage is TRBJ2-1; possible D gene TRBD2, 5 bases. The V and J ends lost 8 bases and 6 bases respectively, with 17 bases between them. Germline V CDR1 and CDR2: MNHEY, SMNVEV (reference sequence). The CDR3 runs 14 residues. This chain's CDR3 is CASGRLGLGNEQFF. As DNA, the CDR3 is TGTGCCAGCGGTCGGCTAGGACTTGGCAATGAGCAGTTCTTC.

This clonotype was observed a handful of times. The V call is TRBV19, the J call TRBJ1-1; D is undetermined. The CDR3 has 12 amino acids. Trimming stripped 1 base from V and 1 base from J, with 1 base between. Germline assignment: CDR1 LNHDA and CDR2 SQIVND (reference sequence). The CDR3 reads CASSIGNTEAFF. In nucleotides, the CDR3 is TGTGCCAGTAGTATAGGGAACACTGAAGCTTTCTTT. The full variable domain, in which reference TRBV19 and TRBJ1-1 provide the parts outside the CDR3, is DGGITQSPKYLFRKEGQNVTLSCEQNLNHDAMYWYRQDPGQGLRLIYYSQIVNDFQKGDIAEGYSVSREKKESFPLTVTSAQKNPTAFYLCASSIGNTEAFFGQGTRLTVV.

The rearrangement joins TRBV27 to TRBJ2-5; D remains ambiguous. The length of the CDR3 is 13 residues. The germline V and J ends were trimmed by 6 bases and 5 bases, with 13 bases remaining between them. The germline V gene encodes CDR1 MNHEY and CDR2 SMNVEV (reference sequence). The CDR3 nucleotides read TGTGCCAGCAGACCGACTGGGTCGGAGACCCAGTACTTC. Translating gives CASRPTGSETQYF.

This chain joins TRBV29-1 and TRBJ1-4; D may be TRBD1 (5 bases). CDR1 and CDR2 (germline): SQVTM, ANQGSEA. This CDR3 spans 14 amino acids. V lost 5 bases to trimming and J lost 9 bases, with 19 bases between them. DNA of the CDR3: TGCAGCGTTTCACAAACCGGGACCTTGAAAAAACTGTTTTTT. Its protein product is CSVSQTGTLKKLFF.

This clonotype was seen only a few times. The V call is TRBV4-1, the J call TRBJ2-5; 16 positions match TRBD2. V shed 1 base, J shed 6 bases, and the junction held 8 bases outside the gene matches. Germline V CDR1 and CDR2: MGHRA, YSYEKL. The CDR3 loop spans 18 amino acids. The CDR3 region is CASSQVFGTSGRVKTQYF. The CDR3 nucleotides read TGCGCCAGCAGCCAAGTCTTCGGGACTAGCGGGAGGGTTAAGACCCAGTACTTC.

The chain links TRBV24-1 to TRBJ2-1, with 12 bases lining up with TRBD2. This CDR3 comprises 15 residues. After removal of 3 bases from V and 7 bases from J, the junction contained 3 bases not matched to a gene. The germline V gene has CDR1 KGHDR and CDR2 SFDVKD. The CDR3 DNA is TGTGCCACCAGTGATCCGGGACTAGCGGGTAATGAGCAGTTCTTC. This gives the protein CATSDPGLAGNEQFF.

This clonotype was recorded many times. CDR3: CASSSSLYNEQFF. DNA of the CDR3: TGTGCCAGCAGCTCGTCCCTGTACAATGAGCAGTTCTTC. The rearrangement uses TRBV7-9 and TRBJ2-1; D is unclear. CDR3 length: 13 residues. V lost 4 bases to trimming and J lost 4 bases, with 8 bases between them. Germline V lookup: CDR1 SEHNR, CDR2 FQNEAQ (reference sequence).

This clonotype was detected ten times or more. This chain joins TRBV7-2 and TRBJ2-3; the D is unclear. V was shortened by 1 base and J by 2 bases, with 13 bases between the two germline ends. The CDR3 consists of 16 residues. CDR1 is SGHTA, CDR2 FQGNSA, per germline. CDR3 nucleotides: TGTGCCAGCAGCTTAGTTGTGGGAACCTCCACAGATACGCAGTATTTT. Amino acid sequence: CASSLVVGTSTDTQYF.

The DNA of the CDR3 is TGTGCCATCAGTGGGGGGTACAGTGGGAACACAGATACGCAGTATTTT. Translation: CAISGGYSGNTDTQYF. The gene calls are TRBV10-3 and TRBJ2-3, with D possibly called TRBD1 or TRBD2 (5 bases each). V lost 4 bases and J 2 bases, leaving 16 bases between the germline ends. This CDR3 region has 16 residues. Germline assignment: CDR1 ENHRY and CDR2 SYGVKD.

This clonotype was counted ten times or more. The V call is TRBV11-2, the J call TRBJ2-7; no clear D. The CDR3 spans 15 residues. From germline, CDR1 is SGHAT and CDR2 FQNNGV. Trimming removed 0 bases at V and 0 bases at J, with 9 bases between. CDR3 sequence: CASSLDHGSSYEQYF. CDR3 coding DNA: TGTGCCAGCAGCTTAGATCACGGCAGCTCCTACGAGCAGTACTTC.

This clonotype was observed at least ten times. The gene calls are TRBV7-2 and TRBJ1-5; D is unresolved. Trimming took off 4 bases at V and 3 bases at J, with 7 bases between the two ends. Germline V CDR1 and CDR2: SGHTA, FQGNSA. The CDR3 spans 13 residues. CDR3 region: CASSSPPNQPQHF. CDR3 coding DNA: TGTGCCAGCAGCTCCCCGCCCAATCAGCCCCAGCATTTT.

The V and J genes are TRBV11-2 and TRBJ2-1; 9 bases align to TRBD2. This CDR3 has 15 amino acids. Trimming cost V 8 bases and J 2 bases; bases outside gene matches: 7. Germline V lookup: CDR1 SGHAT, CDR2 FQNNGV. This CDR3 reads CASLPRLAAYNEQFF. Written as DNA, the CDR3 is TGTGCCAGCCTACCCCGACTAGCGGCCTACAATGAGCAGTTCTTC.

This clonotype was seen at least ten times. The rearrangement joins TRBV7-2 to TRBJ2-7; D could derive from TRBD1 or TRBD2 (9 bases each). V lost 4 bases to trimming and J lost 3 bases, with 22 bases between them. The CDR3 sequence is 17 residues long. Germline V CDR1 and CDR2: SGHTA, FQGNSA. The CDR3 DNA reads as TGTGCCAGCAGCTCCGGACAGGGGTCGCGGGAGGGCTACGAGCAGTACTTC. This translates into CASSSGQGSREGYEQYF.